This T cell receptor beta chain derives from a study of response to subunit inactivated influenza vaccine. Broader study findings: Each seasonal flu vaccination may recruit only limited new T cells, authors suggested.

V was cut by 6 bases and J by 2 bases, with 4 bases left in between. This CDR3 has 11 amino acids. As to this clonotype: No antigen is known for it.

TCRdb reprocessed the RT-PCR reads with MiXCR, giving one entry per CDR3 protein. The data contain a few hundred thousand distinct CDR3 sequences, approximately 23% of them singletons. The receptor was derived from a man between 50 and 69 years old who received an inactivated influenza vaccine. Sample: PBMCs from blood, taken approximately 22 months after vaccination. The chain carries TRBV12-3 or TRBV12-4 and TRBJ1-2; D is unclear. The CDR3 spells CASRTNYGYTF. The CDR3 bases are TGTGCCAGCAGAACCAACTATGGCTACACCTTC.